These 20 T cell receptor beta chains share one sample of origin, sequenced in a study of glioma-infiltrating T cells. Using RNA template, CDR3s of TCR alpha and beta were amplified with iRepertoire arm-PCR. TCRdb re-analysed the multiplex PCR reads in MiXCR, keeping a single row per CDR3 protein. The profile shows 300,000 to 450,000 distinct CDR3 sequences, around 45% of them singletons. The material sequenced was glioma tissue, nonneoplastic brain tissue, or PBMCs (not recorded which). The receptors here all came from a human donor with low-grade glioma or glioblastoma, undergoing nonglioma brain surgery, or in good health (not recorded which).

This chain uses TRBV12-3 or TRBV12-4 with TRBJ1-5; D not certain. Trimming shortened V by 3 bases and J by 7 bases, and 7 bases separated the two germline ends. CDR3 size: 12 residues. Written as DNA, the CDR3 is TGTGCCAGCAGTTTCTTACCCCAGCCCCAGCATTTT. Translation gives CASSFLPQPQHF.

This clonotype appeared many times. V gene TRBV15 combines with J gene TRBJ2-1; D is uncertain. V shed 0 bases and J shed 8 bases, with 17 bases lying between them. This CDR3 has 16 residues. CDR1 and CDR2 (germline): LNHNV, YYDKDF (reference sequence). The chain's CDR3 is CATSRDWGGLADEQFF. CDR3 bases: TGTGCCACCAGCAGAGATTGGGGTGGGTTGGCCGATGAGCAGTTCTTC.

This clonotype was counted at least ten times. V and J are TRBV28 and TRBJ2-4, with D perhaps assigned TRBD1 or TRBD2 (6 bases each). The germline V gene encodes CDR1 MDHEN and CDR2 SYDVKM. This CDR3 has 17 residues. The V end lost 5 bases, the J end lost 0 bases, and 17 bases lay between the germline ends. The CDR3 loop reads CASSRGVAVLAKNIQYF. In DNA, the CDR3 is TGTGCCAGCAGTAGGGGGGTCGCAGTTCTAGCCAAAAACATTCAGTACTTC.

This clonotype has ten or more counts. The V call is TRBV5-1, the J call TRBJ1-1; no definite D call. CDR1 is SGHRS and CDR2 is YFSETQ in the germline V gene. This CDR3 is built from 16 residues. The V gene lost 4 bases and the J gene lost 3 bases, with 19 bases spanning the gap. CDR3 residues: CASSPRGEDAYTEAFF. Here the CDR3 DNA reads TGCGCCAGCAGCCCCCGAGGCGAGGATGCGTACACTGAAGCTTTCTTT.

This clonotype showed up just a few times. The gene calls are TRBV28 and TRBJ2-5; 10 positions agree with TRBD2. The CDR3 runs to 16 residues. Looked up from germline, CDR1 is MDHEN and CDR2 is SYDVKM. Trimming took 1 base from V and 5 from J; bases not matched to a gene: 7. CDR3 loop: CASSLFQAGGPETQYF. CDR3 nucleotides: TGTGCCAGCAGTTTATTTCAAGCGGGAGGGCCTGAGACCCAGTACTTC.

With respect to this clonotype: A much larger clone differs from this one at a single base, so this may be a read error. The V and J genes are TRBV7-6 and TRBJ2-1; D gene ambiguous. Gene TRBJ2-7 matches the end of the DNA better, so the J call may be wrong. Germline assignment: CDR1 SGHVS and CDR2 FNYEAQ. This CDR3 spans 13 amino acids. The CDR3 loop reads CASSLARQTEQYF. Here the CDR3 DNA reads TGTGCCAGCAGCTTAGCGAGGCAAACCGAGCAGTACTTC.

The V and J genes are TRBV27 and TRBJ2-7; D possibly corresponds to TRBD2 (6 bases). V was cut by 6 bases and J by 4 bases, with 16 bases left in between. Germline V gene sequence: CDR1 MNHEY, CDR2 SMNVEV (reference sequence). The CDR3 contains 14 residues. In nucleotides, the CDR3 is TGTGCCAGCAGCGCTACACCCGGAGGGTACGAGCAGTACTTC. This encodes CASSATPGGYEQYF.

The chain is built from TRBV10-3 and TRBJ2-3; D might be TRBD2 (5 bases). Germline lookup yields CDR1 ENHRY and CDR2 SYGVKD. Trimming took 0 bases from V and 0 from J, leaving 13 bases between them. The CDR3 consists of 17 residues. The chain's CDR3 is CAISESSRGPSTDTQYF. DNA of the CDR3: TGTGCCATCAGTGAGTCGTCTCGGGGTCCTAGCACAGATACGCAGTATTTT.

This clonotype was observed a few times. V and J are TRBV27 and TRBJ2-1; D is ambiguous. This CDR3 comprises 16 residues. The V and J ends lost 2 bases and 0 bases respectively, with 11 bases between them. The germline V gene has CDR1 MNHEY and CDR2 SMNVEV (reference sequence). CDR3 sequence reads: CASSLIRFSSYNEQFF. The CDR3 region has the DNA TGTGCCAGCAGTTTAATCCGTTTTAGCTCCTACAATGAGCAGTTCTTC.

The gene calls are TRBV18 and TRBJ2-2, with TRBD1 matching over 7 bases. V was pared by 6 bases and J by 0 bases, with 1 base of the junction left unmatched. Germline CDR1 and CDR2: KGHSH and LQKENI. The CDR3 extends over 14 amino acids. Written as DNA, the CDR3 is TGTGCCAGCTCCGGACAGGCGAACACCGGGGAGCTGTTTTTT. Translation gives CASSGQANTGELFF. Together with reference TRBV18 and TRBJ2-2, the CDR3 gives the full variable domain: NAGVMQNPRHLVRRRGQEARLRCSPMKGHSHVYWYRQLPEEGLKFMVYLQKENIIDESGMPKERFSAEFPKEGPSILRIQQVVRGDSAAYFCASSGQANTGELFFGEGSRLTVL.

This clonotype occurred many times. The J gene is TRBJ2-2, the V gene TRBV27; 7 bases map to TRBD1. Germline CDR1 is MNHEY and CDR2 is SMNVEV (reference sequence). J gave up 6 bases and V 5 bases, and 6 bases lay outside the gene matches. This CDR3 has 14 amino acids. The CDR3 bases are TGTGCCAGCAGTCTTTTTCAGGGGGCCGGGGAGCTGTTTTTT. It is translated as CASSLFQGAGELFF.

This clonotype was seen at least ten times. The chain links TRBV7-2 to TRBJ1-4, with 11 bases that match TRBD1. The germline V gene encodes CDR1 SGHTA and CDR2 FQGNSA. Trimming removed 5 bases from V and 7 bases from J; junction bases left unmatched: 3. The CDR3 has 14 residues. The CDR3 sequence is CASSPGTGGEKLFF. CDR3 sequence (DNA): TGTGCCAGCAGCCCCGGGACAGGGGGTGAAAAACTGTTTTTT.

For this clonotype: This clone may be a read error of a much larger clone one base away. The CDR3 loop is CSAPNRGDGYAF. CDR3 DNA sequence: TGCAGTGCCCCAAACAGGGGTGATGGCTACGCCTTC. This chain joins TRBV20-1 and TRBJ1-2, with 7 bases lining up with TRBD1. The CDR3 length is 12 residues. From germline, CDR1 is DFQATT and CDR2 SNEGSKA (reference sequence).

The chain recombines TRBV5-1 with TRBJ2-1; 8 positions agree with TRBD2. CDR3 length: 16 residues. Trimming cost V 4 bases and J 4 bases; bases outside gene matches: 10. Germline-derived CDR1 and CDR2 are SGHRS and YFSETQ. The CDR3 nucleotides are TGCGCCAGCAGCCCAGTCGTCAGCGGGGGATACAATGAGCAGTTCTTC. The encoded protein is CASSPVVSGGYNEQFF.

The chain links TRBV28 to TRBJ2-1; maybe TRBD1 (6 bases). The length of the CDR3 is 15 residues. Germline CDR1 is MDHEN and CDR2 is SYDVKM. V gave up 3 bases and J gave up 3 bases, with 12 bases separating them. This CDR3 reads CASSLGAQGYNEQFF. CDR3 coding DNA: TGTGCCAGCAGTTTGGGGGCCCAAGGCTACAATGAGCAGTTCTTC.

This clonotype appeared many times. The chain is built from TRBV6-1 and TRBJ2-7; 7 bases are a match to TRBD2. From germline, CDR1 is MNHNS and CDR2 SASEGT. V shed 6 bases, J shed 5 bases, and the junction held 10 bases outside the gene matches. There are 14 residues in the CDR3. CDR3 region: CASSHQREGHEQYF. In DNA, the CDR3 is TGTGCCAGCAGCCACCAGCGGGAAGGCCACGAGCAGTACTTC.

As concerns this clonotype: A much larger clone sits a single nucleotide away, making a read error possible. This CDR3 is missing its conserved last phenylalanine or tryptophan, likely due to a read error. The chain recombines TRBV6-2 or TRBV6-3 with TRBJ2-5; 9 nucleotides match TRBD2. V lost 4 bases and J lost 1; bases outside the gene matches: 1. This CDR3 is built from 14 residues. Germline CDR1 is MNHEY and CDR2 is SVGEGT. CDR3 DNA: TGTGCCAGCAGTTCGCGGGGGGGCCAAGAGACCCAGTACTTA. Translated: CASSSRGGQETQYL.

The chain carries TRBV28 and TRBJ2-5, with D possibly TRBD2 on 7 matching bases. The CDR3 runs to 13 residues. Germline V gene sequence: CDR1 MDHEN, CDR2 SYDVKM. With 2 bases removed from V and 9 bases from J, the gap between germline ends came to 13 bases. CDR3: CASSLRGALAQYF. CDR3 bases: TGTGCCAGCAGTTTACGGGGGGCCTTGGCCCAGTACTTC.

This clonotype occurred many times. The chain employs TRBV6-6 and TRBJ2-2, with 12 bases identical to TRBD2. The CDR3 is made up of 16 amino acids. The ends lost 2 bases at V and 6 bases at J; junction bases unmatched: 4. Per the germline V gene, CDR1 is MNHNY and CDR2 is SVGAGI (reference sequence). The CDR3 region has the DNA TGTGCCAGCAGTTACCACCCTAGCGGGAGGGCCGGGGAGCTGTTTTTT. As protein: CASSYHPSGRAGELFF.

The CDR3 nucleotides are TGTGCCAGCAGCCGCTTCTGGACTAGCGGGAGAAGGGGCACAGATACGCAGTATTTT. Protein product: CASSRFWTSGRRGTDTQYF. The chain links TRBV12-3 or TRBV12-4 to TRBJ2-3; 13 bases align to TRBD2. The CDR3 contains 19 residues. J gave up 1 base and V 6 bases, and 13 bases lay outside the gene matches.